Below are 5 T cell receptor beta chains sequenced from a single sample in a study of cytomegalovirus exposure and HLA in healthy donors. PCR employed 60 Vbeta and 13 Jbeta primers. Sequencing used immunoSEQ multiplex PCR; TCRdb keeps in-frame clones, though not all of them. Of roughly 190,000 clones listed, more than 75% are singletons. Sequencing was done on a sample of PBMCs. These receptor sequences come from a woman aged 30 to 39 in good health and CMV-seropositive.

The V and J genes are TRBV7-8 and TRBJ2-7; D gene uncertain. V lost 2 bases, J lost 2 bases, and 7 bases lay in between. The CDR3 runs 13 residues. The V gene's germline CDR1 is SGHVS and CDR2 FQNEAQ. CDR3 sequence: CASSLIVTYEQYF. DNA for the CDR3: TGTGCCAGCAGCTTAATAGTAACCTACGAGCAGTACTTC.

In this sample, this clone turned up once. This chain uses TRBV15 with TRBJ1-4; 11 positions agree with TRBD1. The CDR3 consists of 16 residues. CDR1 and CDR2 from the germline V gene are LNHNV and YYDKDF (reference sequence). The junction had 1 base not matched to a gene; V was cut back by 4 bases and J by 0 bases. CDR3 bases: TGTGCCACCAGCAAGGGACAGGGGGCAACTAATGAAAAACTGTTTTTT. Amino acid sequence: CATSKGQGATNEKLFF.

V and J are TRBV28 and TRBJ2-7, with a tentative D call TRBD1 (5 bases). Trimming stripped 5 bases from V and 2 bases from J, with 10 bases between. From germline, CDR1 is MDHEN and CDR2 SYDVKM. The CDR3 is 13 amino acids. CDR3 nucleotide sequence: TGTGCCAGCAGTCGTACCAGGGCCTACGAGCAGTACTTC. Protein sequence: CASSRTRAYEQYF.

The chain recombines TRBV7-8 with TRBJ1-3; D is possibly TRBD1 (6 bases). V was shortened by 8 bases and J by 2 bases, with 13 bases between the two germline ends. The germline gives CDR1 SGHVS, CDR2 FQNEAQ. CDR3 length equals 14 residues. CDR3 bases: TGTGCCAGCGGTGGGACATACGCTGGAAACACCATATATTTT. Translating it yields CASGGTYAGNTIYF.

The chain joins TRBV15 to TRBJ2-5, with a weak D call TRBD1 (6 bases). V was cut by 3 bases and J by 1 base, with 9 bases left in between. The CDR3 is 14 amino acids. The V gene's germline CDR1 is LNHNV and CDR2 YYDKDF (reference sequence). CDR3 nucleotides: TGTGCCACCAGCAGGTGGGGGCTCCAAGAGACCCAGTACTTC. Translating it yields CATSRWGLQETQYF.